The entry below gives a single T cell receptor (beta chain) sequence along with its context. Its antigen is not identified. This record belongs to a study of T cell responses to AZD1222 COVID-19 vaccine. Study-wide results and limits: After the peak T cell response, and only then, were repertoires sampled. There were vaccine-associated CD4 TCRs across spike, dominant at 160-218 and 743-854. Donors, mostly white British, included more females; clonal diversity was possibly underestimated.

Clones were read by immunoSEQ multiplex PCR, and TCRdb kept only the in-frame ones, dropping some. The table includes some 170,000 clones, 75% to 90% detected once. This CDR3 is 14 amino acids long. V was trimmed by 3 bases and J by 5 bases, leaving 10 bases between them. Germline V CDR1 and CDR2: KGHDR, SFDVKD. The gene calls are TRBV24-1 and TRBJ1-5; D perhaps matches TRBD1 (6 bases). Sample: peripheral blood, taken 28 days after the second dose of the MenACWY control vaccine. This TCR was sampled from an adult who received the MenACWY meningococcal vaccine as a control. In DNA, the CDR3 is TGTGCCACCAGTGATGGGGGGGCAGATCAGCCCCAGCATTTT. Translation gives CATSDGGADQPQHF.